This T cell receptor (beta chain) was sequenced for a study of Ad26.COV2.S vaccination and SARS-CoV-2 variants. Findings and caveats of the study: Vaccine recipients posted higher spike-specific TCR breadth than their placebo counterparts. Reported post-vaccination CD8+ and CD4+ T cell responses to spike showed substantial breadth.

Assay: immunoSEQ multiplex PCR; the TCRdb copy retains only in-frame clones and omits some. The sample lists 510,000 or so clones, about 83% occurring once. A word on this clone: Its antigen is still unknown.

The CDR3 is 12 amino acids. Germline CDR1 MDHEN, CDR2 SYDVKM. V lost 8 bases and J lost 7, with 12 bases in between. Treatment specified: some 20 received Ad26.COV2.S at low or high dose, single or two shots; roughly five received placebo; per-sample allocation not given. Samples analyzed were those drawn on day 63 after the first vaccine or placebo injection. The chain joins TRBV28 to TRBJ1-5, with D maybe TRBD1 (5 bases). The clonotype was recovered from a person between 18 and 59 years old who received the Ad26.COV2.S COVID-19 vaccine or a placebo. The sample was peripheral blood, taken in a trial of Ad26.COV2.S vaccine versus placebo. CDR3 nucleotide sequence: TGTGCCAGCGGAGGGGTGGACCAGCCCCAGCATTTT. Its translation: CASGGVDQPQHF.